The text below deals with one T cell receptor beta chain. In the original workflow: Nucleated cell number was recorded as an estimate derived from reference gene primer amplification. Profiled with immunoSEQ multiplex PCR; TCRdb holds only in-frame clones, not every one. V and J calls and clone size come straight from that table; D and trimming were deduced from the DNA. The sample shows 310,000 or so clones, about nine tenths of them seen only once. The germline CDR1 and CDR2 sequences are SGHTA and FQGNSA. The CDR3 loop spans 16 amino acids. The trim removed 3 bases at V and 9 bases at J, leaving 7 bases unmatched. These data come from a study of blood T cell repertoires in COVID-19. Study-level information: Sample material is recorded as cDNA or gDNA derived from T cells, B-cell-depleted T cells, or PBMCs.

Sequencing was done on a sample of peripheral blood. The chain is built from TRBV7-2 and TRBJ2-1, with 14 bases aligning to TRBD2. This receptor was taken from a man aged 50 or older with active or convalescent COVID-19. The CDR3 sequence is CASSLEGLAGDTEQFF. The CDR3 DNA sequence: TGTGCCAGCAGCTTGGAGGGACTAGCGGGAGACACTGAGCAGTTCTTC.